A selection of T cell receptor beta chains follows, all from one sample in a study of blood T cells in healthy people across ages. TCRdb re-called the 5' RACE reads with MiXCR, one entry per CDR3 protein. The table lists under 2 million distinct CDR3 sequences, about 35% of them singletons. Sequenced sample: blood. These receptors all come from a woman aged 25-40 years in good health. Both conserved end residues are part of each CDR3. D genes are given only for firm matches. The size of a clone is reported for some rows only, either as once, few or many, or as a class for expanded clones.

j_call d_call v_call clone_size cdr3_aa cdr3_nt
TRBJ1-1 NA TRBV5-1 NA CASSLEGGMGTEAFF TGCGCCAGCAGCTTGGAGGGGGGTATGGGCACTGAAGCTTTCTTT
TRBJ1-2 TRBD1 TRBV27 many CASKGAEYTF TGTGCCAGCAAGGGGGCGGAATACACCTTC
TRBJ2-1 NA TRBV20-1 few CSAGAFFSYNEQFF TGCAGTGCGGGAGCGTTTTTTTCGTACAATGAGCAGTTCTTC
TRBJ2-1 NA TRBV24-1 NA CATSEGDIYNEQFF TGTGCCACCAGTGAGGGCGACATTTACAATGAGCAGTTCTTC
TRBJ2-7 TRBD2 TRBV20-1 NA CSASSGEGASYEQYF TGCAGTGCTAGTAGTGGGGAGGGCGCTTCCTACGAGCAGTACTTC
TRBJ2-7 TRBD1 TRBV15 few CATSRGGGTGADYEQYF TGTGCCACCAGCAGAGGCGGAGGGACAGGGGCCGACTACGAGCAGTACTTC
TRBJ2-6 TRBD1 TRBV11-2 few CASSLDPGQGISGANVLTF TGTGCCAGCAGCTTGGATCCGGGACAGGGAATCTCTGGGGCCAACGTCCTGACTTTC
TRBJ2-2 NA TRBV3-1 NA CASSLRRGGPGTGELFF TGTGCCAGCAGCCTTCGGAGGGGGGGCCCGGGAACCGGGGAGCTGTTTTTT
TRBJ2-6 NA TRBV20-1 NA CSATGTNVLTF TGCAGTGCAACCGGTACCAACGTCCTGACTTTC
TRBJ2-3 TRBD1 TRBV5-1 NA CASSHDRKTGFKDTQYF TGCGCCAGCAGCCATGACCGAAAGACAGGGTTCAAAGATACGCAGTATTTT
TRBJ2-5 NA TRBV20-1 NA CSARDVILETQYF TGCAGTGCTAGAGATGTTATATTGGAGACCCAGTACTTC
TRBJ2-5 NA TRBV28 NA CASSLYPRGLAAQYF TGTGCCAGCAGTTTATACCCGCGGGGACTGGCGGCCCAGTACTTC
TRBJ2-7 TRBD1 TRBV18 NA CASSPKAGTGVVGQYF TGTGCCAGCTCACCCAAAGCAGGGACAGGGGTCGTTGGGCAGTACTTC
TRBJ2-1 NA TRBV6-6 NA CASSWAGRNEQFF TGTGCCAGCAGTTGGGCTGGGCGGAATGAGCAGTTCTTC
TRBJ1-2 NA TRBV27 NA CASNSAAGSGGYTF TGTGCCAGCAACTCCGCTGCGGGATCGGGAGGCTACACCTTC
TRBJ2-1 NA TRBV6-6 NA CASSYSDKLNNEQFF TGTGCCAGCAGTTATTCGGATAAGTTGAACAATGAGCAGTTCTTC
TRBJ2-3 TRBD2 TRBV5-6 NA CASSFSAGGLADTQYF TGTGCCAGCAGCTTTTCGGCGGGAGGACTGGCAGATACGCAGTATTTT
TRBJ1-1 NA TRBV7-6 few CASSLDPGIKNTEAFF TGTGCCAGCAGCTTAGACCCAGGAATAAAGAACACTGAAGCTTTCTTT
TRBJ2-3 NA TRBV7-9 NA CASSLRQGTQYF TGTGCCAGCAGCTTACGGCAGGGTACGCAGTATTTT
TRBJ2-3 NA TRBV6-5 few CASSYGGFTDTQYF TGTGCCAGCAGTTACGGCGGGTTCACAGATACGCAGTATTTT
TRBJ2-1 NA TRBV20-1 few CSAPSPESSHNEQFF TGCAGTGCACCGTCCCCGGAGAGCTCCCACAATGAGCAGTTCTTC
TRBJ2-1 TRBD2 TRBV6-4 NA CASSDGASGSPPENREQFF TGTGCCAGCAGTGACGGGGCTAGCGGGAGCCCCCCTGAAAATCGTGAGCAGTTCTTC
TRBJ1-1 NA TRBV28 few CASSWNGNTEAFF TGTGCCAGCAGTTGGAACGGCAACACTGAAGCTTTCTTT
TRBJ1-6 NA TRBV12-3/TRBV12-4 NA CASMANSPLHF TGTGCCAGCATGGCGAATTCACCCCTCCACTTT
TRBJ1-1 NA TRBV10-2 few CASSESMRTEAFF TGCGCCAGCAGTGAGTCGATGAGGACTGAAGCTTTCTTT
TRBJ1-1 NA TRBV20-1 NA CRGLTDTEAFF TGCAGGGGTTTGACAGACACTGAAGCTTTCTTT
TRBJ2-3 TRBD1 TRBV2 NA CASSDPRDRSTDTQYF TGTGCCAGCAGTGACCCCCGGGACAGAAGCACAGATACGCAGTATTTT
TRBJ2-5 NA TRBV20-1 few CSAKGTSQETQYF TGCAGTGCCAAGGGTACATCTCAAGAGACCCAGTACTTC
TRBJ1-5 NA TRBV19 NA CASRSQGNSNQPQHF TGTGCCAGCCGATCACAGGGTAATAGCAATCAGCCCCAGCATTTT
TRBJ1-2 TRBD1 TRBV7-3 once CASSWRQGARGYTF TGTGCCAGCAGCTGGAGACAGGGGGCGAGAGGCTACACCTTC
TRBJ1-6 TRBD1 TRBV3-1 NA CASSQDAAGGGSPLHF TGTGCCAGCAGCCAAGACGCGGCAGGGGGAGGCTCACCCCTCCACTTT
TRBJ2-5 TRBD2 TRBV4-1 NA CASSPSTSGISKTQYF TGCGCCAGCAGCCCCTCGACTAGCGGGATTTCGAAGACCCAGTACTTC
TRBJ1-2 NA TRBV29-1 few CSGLSGEHYGYTF TGCAGCGGGCTCTCAGGGGAGCACTATGGCTACACCTTC
TRBJ1-5 NA TRBV18 once CASSPSDQNQPQHF TGTGCCAGCTCACCGTCGGACCAAAATCAGCCCCAGCATTTT
TRBJ2-1 NA TRBV6-1 few CASRLHRSSYNEQFF TGTGCCAGCAGGCTCCATCGGAGCTCCTACAATGAGCAGTTCTTC
TRBJ2-3 NA TRBV24-1 NA CATSGRSTDTQYF TGTGCCACCAGTGGAAGAAGCACAGATACGCAGTATTTT
TRBJ2-3 TRBD2 TRBV7-9 few CASSLRLAGAATTLNTQYF TGTGCCAGCAGCTTACGGCTAGCGGGAGCCGCCACGACGCTTAATACGCAGTATTTT
TRBJ1-5 NA TRBV6-1 NA CASSEEWTALSNQPQHF TGTGCCAGCAGTGAAGAATGGACAGCGCTTAGCAATCAGCCCCAGCATTTT
TRBJ2-5 NA TRBV5-1 NA CASSSTYQQGITYEQYF TGCGCCAGCAGCTCAACCTATCAACAGGGCATCACCTATGAGCAGTACTTC
TRBJ2-1 TRBD2 TRBV20-1 NA CSARDLRAGVYNEQFF TGCAGTGCTAGAGATCTAAGGGCGGGGGTCTACAATGAGCAGTTCTTC
TRBJ1-2 NA TRBV5-1 NA CASSFNDYGYTF TGCGCCAGCAGCTTTAACGACTATGGCTACACCTTC
TRBJ2-3 TRBD2 TRBV27 NA CASSSGLAYTDTQYF TGTGCCAGCAGTTCCGGACTAGCTTACACTGATACGCAGTATTTT
TRBJ2-2 TRBD1 TRBV7-3 NA CASSPGQVTGELFF TGTGCCAGCAGCCCGGGACAGGTCACCGGGGAGCTGTTTTTT
TRBJ1-2 TRBD1 TRBV6-6 few CASESGGSTYGYTF TGTGCCAGCGAATCAGGGGGCAGCACCTATGGCTACACCTTC
TRBJ2-3 NA TRBV20-1 NA CSARDKAGTSTDTQYF TGCAGTGCTAGAGATAAGGCCGGGACTAGCACAGATACGCAGTATTTT
TRBJ2-3 NA TRBV7-9 NA CASSLPTSEVGADTQYF TGTGCCAGCAGCTTACCCACTTCGGAGGTTGGCGCAGATACGCAGTATTTT
TRBJ2-7 NA TRBV7-2 NA CASSLGFLDEQYF TGTGCCAGCAGCTTAGGGTTTTTGGACGAGCAGTACTTC
TRBJ2-1 TRBD2 TRBV7-8 NA CASSFGLAGRSGNEQFF TGTGCCAGCAGTTTCGGACTAGCGGGGAGGTCGGGCAATGAGCAGTTCTTC
TRBJ1-4 NA TRBV5-5 NA CASNPLPEAQKLFF TGTGCCAGCAACCCCCTTCCGGAGGCCCAAAAACTGTTTTTT
TRBJ2-5 NA TRBV12-3/TRBV12-4 NA CAVGNGGAGETQYF TGTGCCGTCGGGAACGGGGGCGCGGGAGAGACCCAGTACTTC
TRBJ1-5 NA TRBV13 once CASSLGQGTYQPQHF TGTGCCAGCAGCTTAGGACAGGGCACTTATCAGCCCCAGCATTTT
TRBJ2-3 TRBD2 TRBV20-1 NA CSDSGSGSSDTQYF TGCAGTGATTCCGGGAGCGGGAGTTCGGATACGCAGTATTTT
TRBJ1-4 NA TRBV20-1 NA CSARPLAKNEKLFF TGCAGTGCTAGACCTCTGGCCAAAAATGAAAAACTGTTTTTT